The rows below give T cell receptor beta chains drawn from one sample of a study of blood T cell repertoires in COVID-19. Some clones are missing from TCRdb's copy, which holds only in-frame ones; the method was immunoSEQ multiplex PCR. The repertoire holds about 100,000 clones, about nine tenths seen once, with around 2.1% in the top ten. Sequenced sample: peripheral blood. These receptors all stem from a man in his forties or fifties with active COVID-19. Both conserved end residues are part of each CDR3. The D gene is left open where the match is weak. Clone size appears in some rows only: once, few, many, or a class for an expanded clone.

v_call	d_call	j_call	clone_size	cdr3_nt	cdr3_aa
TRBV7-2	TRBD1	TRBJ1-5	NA	TGTGCCAGCAGCTTCATGGGGACAGGGGTTGAGCCCCAGCATTTT	CASSFMGTGVEPQHF
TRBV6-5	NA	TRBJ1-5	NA	TGTGCCAGCAGTTACCGGGCAGGGGTTAGCAATCAGCCCCAGCATTTT	CASSYRAGVSNQPQHF
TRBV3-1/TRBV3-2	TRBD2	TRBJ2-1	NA	TGTGCCAGCAGCCAGGGACTAGCGGGAACCTACAATGAGCAGTTCTTC	CASSQGLAGTYNEQFF
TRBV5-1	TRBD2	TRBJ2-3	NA	TGCGCCAGCGGGGGTCCTAGCGGGAGACCAGATACGCAGTATTTT	CASGGPSGRPDTQYF
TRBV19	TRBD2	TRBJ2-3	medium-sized	TGTGCCAGTAGTACTATTAGCGGGGCCACCACAGATACGCAGTATTTT	CASSTISGATTDTQYF
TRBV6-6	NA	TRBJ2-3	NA	TGTGCCCTCGCGGGGCGTTCTAGCACAGATACGCAGTATTTT	CALAGRSSTDTQYF
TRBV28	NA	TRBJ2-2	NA	TGTGCCAGCAGTCTCGGGTCGCGCCGAAGCGGGGAGCTGTTTTTT	CASSLGSRRSGELFF
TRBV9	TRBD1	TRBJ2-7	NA	TGTGCCAGCAGCGCTAAGACAGGGCCCTACGAGCAGTACTTC	CASSAKTGPYEQYF
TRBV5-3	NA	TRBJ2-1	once	TGTGCCAGAAGCTCTCGACTAGGATTGTTTTATTTGTACAATGAGCAGTTCTTC	CARSSRLGLFYLYNEQFF
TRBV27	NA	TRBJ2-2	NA	TGTGCCAGCAGTTTTCGGGCGCGGAATAGCGGGAACACCGGGGAGCTGTTTTTT	CASSFRARNSGNTGELFF
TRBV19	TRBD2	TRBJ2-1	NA	TGTGCCAGTAGTATGGGGACTAGCGTAAACAATGAGCAGTTCTTC	CASSMGTSVNNEQFF
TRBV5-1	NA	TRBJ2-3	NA	TGCGCCAGCAGCTTGGCTATAACCCCGGGTGTGGATACGCAGTATTTT	CASSLAITPGVDTQYF
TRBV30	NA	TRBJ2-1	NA	TGTGCCTGGAGGTTACTAGCTGGGGGTGAGCAGTTCTTC	CAWRLLAGGEQFF
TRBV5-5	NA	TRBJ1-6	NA	TGTGCCAGCAGCTTGGCCGCAGGCTATAATTCACCCCTCCACTTT	CASSLAAGYNSPLHF
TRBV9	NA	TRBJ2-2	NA	TGTGCCAGCAGCGCCGCGGGAACGAACACCGGGGAGCTGTTTTTT	CASSAAGTNTGELFF
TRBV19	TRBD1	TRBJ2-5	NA	TGTGCCAGTAGTCCAGGGGGCGACCGACAGACCCAGTACTTC	CASSPGGDRQTQYF